The clone carrying this TCR beta chain was counted only a few times. This specimen comes from a study of cytomegalovirus exposure and HLA in healthy donors. 13 Jbeta primers and 60 Vbeta primers were used for the PCR. Here immunoSEQ multiplex PCR was the method, and the copy in TCRdb shows in-frame clones only, minus some. The sample carries 95,000 to 150,000 clones, 75% to 85% recorded once. This sequence originates from a woman aged 45-60 years in good health and CMV-seropositive. Sequencing was carried out using PBMCs.

CDR3 DNA sequence: TGTGCCAGCAGTGAAGAGGTCAGGGGGCTAGGCACTGAAGCTTTCTTT. Amino acid sequence: CASSEEVRGLGTEAFF. The rearrangement joins TRBV6-1 to TRBJ1-1; TRBD1 matches 8 bases. The CDR3 is 16 amino acids. Germline assignment: CDR1 MNHNS and CDR2 SASEGT. Trimming removed 1 base from V and 4 bases from J; junction bases left unmatched: 8.